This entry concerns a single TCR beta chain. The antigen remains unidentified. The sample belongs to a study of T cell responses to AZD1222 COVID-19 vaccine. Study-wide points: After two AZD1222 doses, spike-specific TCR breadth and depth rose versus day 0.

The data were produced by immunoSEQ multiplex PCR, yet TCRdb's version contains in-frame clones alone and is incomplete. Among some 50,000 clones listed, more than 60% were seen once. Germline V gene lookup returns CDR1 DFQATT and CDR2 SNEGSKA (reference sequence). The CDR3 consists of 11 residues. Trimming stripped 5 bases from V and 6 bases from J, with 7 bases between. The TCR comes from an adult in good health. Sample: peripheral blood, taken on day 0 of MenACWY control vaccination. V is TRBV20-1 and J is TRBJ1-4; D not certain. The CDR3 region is CSALADEKLFF. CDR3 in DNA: TGCAGTGCTTTAGCCGATGAAAAACTGTTTTTT.